The sequence of this TCR beta chain was determined in a study of cytomegalovirus exposure and HLA in healthy donors. As for the study in general: As an earlier analysis found, around 200 million T cells yielded around 110 million unique TCR beta sequences. The study, taken as a whole, reports: TRBV6-2, TRBV6-3 and other indistinguishable V segments were excluded. Sequencing likely caused a cluster of highly shared sequence variants.

The CDR3 length is 14 residues. V lost 4 bases and J lost 5, with 12 bases in between. The germline gives CDR1 SGHVS, CDR2 FQNEAQ. Of note for this clone: The antigen is unknown.

The primer mix had 60 Vbeta and 13 Jbeta primers. TCRdb's copy holds only in-frame clones and misses some; the assay was immunoSEQ multiplex PCR. The sample lists about 150,000 clones, over 80% occurring once. The gene calls are TRBV7-8 and TRBJ1-5; D possibly corresponds to TRBD1 (5 bases). The TCR was taken from a young woman in good health and CMV-seronegative. The sample taken for sequencing was PBMCs. CDR3 bases: TGTGCCAGCAGCTCCCAGGCGGGGGATCAGCCCCAGCATTTT. Translating it yields CASSSQAGDQPQHF.